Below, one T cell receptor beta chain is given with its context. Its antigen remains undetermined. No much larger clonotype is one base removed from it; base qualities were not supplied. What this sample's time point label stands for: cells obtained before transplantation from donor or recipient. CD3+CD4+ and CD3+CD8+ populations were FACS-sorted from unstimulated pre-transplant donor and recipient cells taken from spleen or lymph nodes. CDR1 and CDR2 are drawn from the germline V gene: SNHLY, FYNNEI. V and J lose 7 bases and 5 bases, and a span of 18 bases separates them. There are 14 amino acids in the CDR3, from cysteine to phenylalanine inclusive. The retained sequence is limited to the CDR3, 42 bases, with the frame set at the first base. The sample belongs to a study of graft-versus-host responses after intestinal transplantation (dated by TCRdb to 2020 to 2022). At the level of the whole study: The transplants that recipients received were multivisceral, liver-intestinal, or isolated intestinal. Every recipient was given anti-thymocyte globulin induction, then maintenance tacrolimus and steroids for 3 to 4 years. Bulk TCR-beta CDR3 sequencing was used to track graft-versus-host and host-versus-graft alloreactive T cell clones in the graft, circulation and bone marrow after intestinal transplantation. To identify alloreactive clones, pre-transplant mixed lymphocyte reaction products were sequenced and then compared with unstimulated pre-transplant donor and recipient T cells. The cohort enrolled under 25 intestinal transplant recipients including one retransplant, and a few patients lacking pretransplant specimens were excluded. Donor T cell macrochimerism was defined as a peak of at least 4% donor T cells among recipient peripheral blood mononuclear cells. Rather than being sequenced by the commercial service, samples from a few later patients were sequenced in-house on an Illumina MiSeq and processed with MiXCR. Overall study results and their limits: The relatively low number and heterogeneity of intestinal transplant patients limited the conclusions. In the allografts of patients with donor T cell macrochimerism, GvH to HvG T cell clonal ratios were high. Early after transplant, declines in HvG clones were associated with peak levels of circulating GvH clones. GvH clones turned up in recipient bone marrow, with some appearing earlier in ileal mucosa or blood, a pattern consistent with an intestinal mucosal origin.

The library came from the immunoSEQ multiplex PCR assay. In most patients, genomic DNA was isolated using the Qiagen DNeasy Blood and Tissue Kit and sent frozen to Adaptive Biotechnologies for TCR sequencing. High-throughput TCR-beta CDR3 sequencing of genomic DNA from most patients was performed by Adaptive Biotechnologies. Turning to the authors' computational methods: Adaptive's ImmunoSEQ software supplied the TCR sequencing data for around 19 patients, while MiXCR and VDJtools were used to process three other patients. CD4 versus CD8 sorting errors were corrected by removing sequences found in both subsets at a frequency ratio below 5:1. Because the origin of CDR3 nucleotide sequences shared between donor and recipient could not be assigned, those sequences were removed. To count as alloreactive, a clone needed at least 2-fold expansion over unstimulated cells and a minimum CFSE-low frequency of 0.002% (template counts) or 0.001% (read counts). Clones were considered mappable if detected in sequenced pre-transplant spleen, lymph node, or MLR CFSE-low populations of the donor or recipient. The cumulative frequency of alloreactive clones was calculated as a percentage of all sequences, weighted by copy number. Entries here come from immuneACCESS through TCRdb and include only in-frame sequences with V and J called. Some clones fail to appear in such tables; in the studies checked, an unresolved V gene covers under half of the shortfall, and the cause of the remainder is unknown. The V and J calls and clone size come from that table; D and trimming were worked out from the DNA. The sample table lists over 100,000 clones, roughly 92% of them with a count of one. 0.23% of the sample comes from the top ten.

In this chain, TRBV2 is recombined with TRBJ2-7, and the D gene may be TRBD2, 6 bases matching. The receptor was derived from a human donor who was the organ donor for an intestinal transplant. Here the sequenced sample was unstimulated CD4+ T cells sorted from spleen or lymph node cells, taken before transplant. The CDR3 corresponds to CASTSGLASHEQYF. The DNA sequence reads TGTGCCAGCACCAGCGGGCTAGCGAGCCACGAGCAGTACTTC.